These T cell receptor beta chains were read from a single sample in a study of cytomegalovirus exposure and HLA in healthy donors. The repertoire was sequenced with immunoSEQ multiplex PCR; TCRdb's copy has only in-frame clones and lacks some. The sample contains roughly 180,000 clones, around four fifths of which appear only once. Source material: PBMCs. These TCRs come from a man aged 18 to 29 in good health and CMV-seronegative. CDR3s include the opening cysteine and the closing phenylalanine or tryptophan. The D gene is left open where the match is weak. Clone size is not always given. Where it is, it says once, few, many or a class for expanded clones.

abundance: -; v_gene: TRBV9; j_gene: TRBJ2-2; d_gene: -; CDR3aa: CASSVDRPAGELFF; CDR3nt: TGTGCCAGCAGCGTAGACCGCCCAGCCGGGGAGCTGTTTTTT
abundance: -; v_gene: TRBV4-3; j_gene: TRBJ1-4; d_gene: -; CDR3aa: CASSQRAGASNEKLFF; CDR3nt: TGCGCCAGCAGCCAACGTGCTGGGGCTTCTAATGAAAAACTGTTTTTT
abundance: -; v_gene: TRBV19; j_gene: TRBJ2-7; d_gene: -; CDR3aa: CASSTGGGREQYF; CDR3nt: TGTGCCAGTTCTACAGGGGGGGGACGGGAGCAGTACTTC
abundance: once; v_gene: TRBV6-1; j_gene: TRBJ1-2; d_gene: TRBD1; CDR3aa: CASSDRQGSGYTF; CDR3nt: TGTGCCAGCAGTGACAGACAGGGGAGTGGCTACACCTTC
abundance: -; v_gene: TRBV7-8; j_gene: TRBJ1-5; d_gene: TRBD1; CDR3aa: CASSAWTGINQPQHF; CDR3nt: TGTGCCAGCAGCGCCTGGACAGGAATAAATCAGCCCCAGCATTTT
abundance: -; v_gene: TRBV27; j_gene: TRBJ2-7; d_gene: TRBD2; CDR3aa: CASSFAGGRAKTYEQYF; CDR3nt: TGTGCCAGCAGTTTCGCTGGCGGGAGGGCCAAGACCTACGAGCAGTACTTC
abundance: -; v_gene: TRBV6-6; j_gene: TRBJ1-1; d_gene: -; CDR3aa: CASSWGLRAEAFF; CDR3nt: TGTGCCAGCAGTTGGGGGCTAAGGGCTGAAGCTTTCTTT
abundance: -; v_gene: TRBV7-9; j_gene: TRBJ2-3; d_gene: TRBD2; CDR3aa: CASNVGGSTDTQYF; CDR3nt: TGTGCCAGCAACGTCGGGGGGAGCACAGATACGCAGTATTTT
abundance: -; v_gene: TRBV4-3; j_gene: TRBJ2-7; d_gene: TRBD1; CDR3aa: CASSQSIPGQSRYEQYF; CDR3nt: TGCGCCAGCAGCCAGAGCATACCGGGACAGAGTCGCTACGAGCAGTACTTC
abundance: -; v_gene: TRBV30; j_gene: TRBJ2-1; d_gene: TRBD2; CDR3aa: CAWRRAGGIPPEQFF; CDR3nt: TGTGCCTGGAGAAGAGCGGGGGGGATACCGCCTGAGCAGTTCTTC